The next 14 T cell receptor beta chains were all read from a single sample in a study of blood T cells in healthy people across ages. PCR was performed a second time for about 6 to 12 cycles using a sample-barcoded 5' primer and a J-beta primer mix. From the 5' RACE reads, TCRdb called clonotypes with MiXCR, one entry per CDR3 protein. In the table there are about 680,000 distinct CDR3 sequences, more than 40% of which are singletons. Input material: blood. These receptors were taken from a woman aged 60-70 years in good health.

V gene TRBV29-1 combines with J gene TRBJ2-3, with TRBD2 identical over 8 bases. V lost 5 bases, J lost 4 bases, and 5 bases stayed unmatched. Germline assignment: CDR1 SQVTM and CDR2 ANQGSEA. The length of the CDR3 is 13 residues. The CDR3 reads CSVSGRASDTQYF. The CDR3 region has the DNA TGCAGCGTTTCCGGGAGGGCCTCAGATACGCAGTATTTT.

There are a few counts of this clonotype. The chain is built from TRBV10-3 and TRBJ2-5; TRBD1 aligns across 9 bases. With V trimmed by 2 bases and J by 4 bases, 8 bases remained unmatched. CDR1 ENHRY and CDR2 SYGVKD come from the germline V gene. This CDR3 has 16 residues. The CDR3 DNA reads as TGTGCCATCAGTGAGGGTGTACAGGGGGCGTTAGAGACCCAGTACTTC. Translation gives CAISEGVQGALETQYF.

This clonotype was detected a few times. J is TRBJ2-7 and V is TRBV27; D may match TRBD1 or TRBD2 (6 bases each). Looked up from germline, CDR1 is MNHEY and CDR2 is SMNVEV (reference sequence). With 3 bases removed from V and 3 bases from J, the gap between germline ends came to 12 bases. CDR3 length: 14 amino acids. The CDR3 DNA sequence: TGTGCCAGCAGTTTGACTAGGGGGAACTACGAGCAGTACTTC. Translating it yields CASSLTRGNYEQYF.

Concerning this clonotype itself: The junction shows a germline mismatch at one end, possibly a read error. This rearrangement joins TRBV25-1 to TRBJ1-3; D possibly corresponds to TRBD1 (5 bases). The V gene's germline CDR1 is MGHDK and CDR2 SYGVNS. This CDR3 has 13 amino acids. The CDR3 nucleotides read TGTGCCGGCAGTGGAACAGGTCCAAACACCATATATTTT. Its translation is CAGSGTGPNTIYF. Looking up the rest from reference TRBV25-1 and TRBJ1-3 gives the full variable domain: EADIYQTPRYLVIGTGKKITLECSQTMGHDKMYWYQQDPGMELHLIHYSYGVNSTEKGDLSSESTVSRIRTEHFPLTLESARPSHTSQYLCAGSGTGPNTIYFGEGSWLTVV.

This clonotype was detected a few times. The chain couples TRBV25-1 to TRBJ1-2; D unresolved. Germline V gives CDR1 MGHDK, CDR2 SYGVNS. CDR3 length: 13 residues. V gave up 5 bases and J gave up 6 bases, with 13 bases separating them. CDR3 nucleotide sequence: TGTGCCAGCAGTCCACAAAACGGGGATGGCTACACCTTC. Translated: CASSPQNGDGYTF.

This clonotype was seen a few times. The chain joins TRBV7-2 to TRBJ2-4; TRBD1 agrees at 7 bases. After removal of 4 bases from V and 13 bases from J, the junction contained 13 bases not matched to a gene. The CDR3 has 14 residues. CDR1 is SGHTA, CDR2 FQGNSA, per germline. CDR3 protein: CASSSTGLRTKQYF. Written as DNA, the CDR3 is TGTGCCAGCAGCTCGACAGGGTTGAGGACGAAGCAGTACTTC.

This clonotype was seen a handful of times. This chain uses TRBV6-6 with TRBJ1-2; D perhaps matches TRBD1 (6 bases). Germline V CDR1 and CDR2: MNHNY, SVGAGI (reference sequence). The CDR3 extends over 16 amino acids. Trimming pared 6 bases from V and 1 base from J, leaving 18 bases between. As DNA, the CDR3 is TGTGCCAGCAGGCCCCGGGTTCGGGGGCTTAACTATGGCTACACCTTC. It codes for CASRPRVRGLNYGYTF.

CDR3 amino acids: CASSLKMYTQYF. Here the CDR3 DNA reads TGTGCCAGCAGCTTAAAAATGTACACGCAGTATTTT. The rearrangement links TRBV7-3 to TRBJ2-3; no firm D call. Germline V gene sequence: CDR1 SGHTA, CDR2 FQGTGA. Trimming left V 1 base short and J 9 bases short, with 8 bases between. The CDR3 sequence is 12 residues long. The full variable domain, completed using reference TRBV7-3 and TRBJ2-3, is GAGVSQTPSNKVTEKGKYVELRCDPISGHTALYWYRQSLGQGPEFLIYFQGTGAADDSGLPNDRFFAVRPEGSVSTLKIQRTERGDSAVYLCASSLKMYTQYFGPGTRLTVL.

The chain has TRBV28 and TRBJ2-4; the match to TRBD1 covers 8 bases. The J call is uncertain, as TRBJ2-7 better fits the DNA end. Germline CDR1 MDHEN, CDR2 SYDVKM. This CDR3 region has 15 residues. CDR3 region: CASSSPGQASYEQYF. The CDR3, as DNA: TGTGCCAGCAGTTCGCCGGGACAGGCCTCCTACGAGCAGTACTTC.

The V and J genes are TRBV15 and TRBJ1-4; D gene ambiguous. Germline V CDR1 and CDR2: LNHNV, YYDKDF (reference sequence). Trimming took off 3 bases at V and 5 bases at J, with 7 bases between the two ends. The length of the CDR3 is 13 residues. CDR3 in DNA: TGTGCCACCAGCAGGACCGGGAATGAAAAACTGTTTTTT. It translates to CATSRTGNEKLFF.

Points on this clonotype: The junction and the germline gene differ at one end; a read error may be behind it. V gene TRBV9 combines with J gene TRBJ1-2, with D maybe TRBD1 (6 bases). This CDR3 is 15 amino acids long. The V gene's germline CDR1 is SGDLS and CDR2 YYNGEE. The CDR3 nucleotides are TGTGCCTGCAGCGTAGAGGACAGAATGTTGGACGGCTACACCTTC. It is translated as CACSVEDRMLDGYTF.

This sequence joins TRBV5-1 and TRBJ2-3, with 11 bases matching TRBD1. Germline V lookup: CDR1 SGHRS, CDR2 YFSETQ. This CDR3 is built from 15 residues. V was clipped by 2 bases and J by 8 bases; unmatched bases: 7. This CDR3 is CASSFTGTGGSTQYF. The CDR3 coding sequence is TGCGCCAGCAGCTTTACCGGGACAGGGGGGAGTACGCAGTATTTT.

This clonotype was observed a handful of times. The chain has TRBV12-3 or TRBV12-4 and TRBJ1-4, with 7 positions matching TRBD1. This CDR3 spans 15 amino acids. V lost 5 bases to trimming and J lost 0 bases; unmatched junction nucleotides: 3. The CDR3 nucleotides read TGTGCCAGCAGTCATACAGGGGCAACTAATGAAAAACTGTTTTTT. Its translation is CASSHTGATNEKLFF.

The CDR3 DNA reads TGTGCCAGCAGCTTACGCGAGTGTAATGAAAAACTGTTTTTT. Translation gives CASSLRECNEKLFF. The chain links TRBV7-6 to TRBJ1-4; D ambiguous. There are 14 residues in the CDR3. V lost 2 bases to trimming and J lost 4 bases, with 8 bases between them. Germline-derived CDR1 and CDR2 are SGHVS and FNYEAQ.